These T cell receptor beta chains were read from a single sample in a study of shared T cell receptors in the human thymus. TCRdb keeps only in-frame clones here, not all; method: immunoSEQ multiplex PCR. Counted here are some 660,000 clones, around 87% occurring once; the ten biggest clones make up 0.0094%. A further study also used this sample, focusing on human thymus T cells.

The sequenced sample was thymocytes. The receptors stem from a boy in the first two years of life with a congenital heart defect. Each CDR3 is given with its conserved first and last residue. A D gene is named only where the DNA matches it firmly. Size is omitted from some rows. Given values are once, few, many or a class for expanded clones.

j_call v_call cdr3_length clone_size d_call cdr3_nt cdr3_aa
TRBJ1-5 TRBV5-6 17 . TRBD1 TGTGCCAGCAGCTTGCGGGTGGGTAACAGGGGTAATCTGCCCCAGCATTTT CASSLRVGNRGNLPQHF
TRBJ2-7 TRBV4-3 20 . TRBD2 TGCGCCAGCAGCCAAGCCATCGGGGGACTAGATATGAGAAGCTCCTACGAGCAGTACTTC CASSQAIGGLDMRSSYEQYF
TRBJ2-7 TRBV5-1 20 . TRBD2 TGCGCCAGCAGCTTGGTTAATCCGGGACTACCCGAGGCAGGCTACTACGAGCAGTACTTC CASSLVNPGLPEAGYYEQYF
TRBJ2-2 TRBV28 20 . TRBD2 TGTGCCAGCAGTTGGGGGAGACTAGCGGGAGGGCACTCGGGCACCGGGGAGCTGTTTTTT CASSWGRLAGGHSGTGELFF
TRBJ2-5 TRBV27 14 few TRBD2 TGTGCCAGCGGGGTAGCGGGAGACCAAGAGACCCAGTACTTC CASGVAGDQETQYF
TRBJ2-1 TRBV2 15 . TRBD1 TGTGCCAGCAGGCTTGGGCGGCGACAGGGGTGGGAGCAGTTCTTC CASRLGRRQGWEQFF
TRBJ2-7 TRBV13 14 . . TGTGCCAGCAGCTTAGGACTAGGAACCTACGAGCAGTACTTC CASSLGLGTYEQYF
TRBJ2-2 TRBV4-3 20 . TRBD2 TGCGCCAGCAGCCATCCTAAGAGGACTAGCGGAGAGGCGAACACCGGGGAGCTGTTTTTT CASSHPKRTSGEANTGELFF
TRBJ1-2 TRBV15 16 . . TGTGCCACCAGCAGACCGGGGGGACTCCCCGACTATGGCTACACCTTC CATSRPGGLPDYGYTF
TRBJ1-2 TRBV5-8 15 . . TGTGCCACCAGCAGGGAGACCTCCCTTAACTATGGCTACACCTTC CATSRETSLNYGYTF
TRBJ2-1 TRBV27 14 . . TGTGCCAGCAGTCTCTTGCTTGGCCACAGGGAGCAGTTCTTC CASSLLLGHREQFF
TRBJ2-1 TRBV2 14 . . TGTGCCAGCAGTGACAGACAGAAATACAATGAGCAGTTCTTC CASSDRQKYNEQFF
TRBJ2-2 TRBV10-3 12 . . TGTGCCATCAGTGAGACTACCGGGGAGCTGTTTTTT CAISETTGELFF
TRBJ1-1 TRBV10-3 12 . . TGTGCCATCAGTGAGACTGGTAGTGAAGCTTTCTTT CAISETGSEAFF
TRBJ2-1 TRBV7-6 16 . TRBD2 TGTGCCAGCAGCTCAGGACTAGCGGGCTTCTACAATGAGCAGTTCTTC CASSSGLAGFYNEQFF